This passage covers 11 T cell receptor beta chains from one sample sequenced in a study of blood T cell repertoires in COVID-19. The assay was immunoSEQ multiplex PCR, and TCRdb's table has in-frame clones only and misses some. The table lists about 130,000 clones, around 81% of them singletons. The material sequenced was peripheral blood. These receptors were obtained from a man aged 40-55 years with active or convalescent COVID-19.

J is TRBJ1-5 and V is TRBV9; 12 positions agree with TRBD1. The CDR3 length is 17 residues. V was pared by 3 bases and J by 1 base, with 5 bases of the junction left unmatched. The germline CDR1 and CDR2 sequences are SGDLS and YYNGEE. DNA for the CDR3: TGTGCCAGCAGCGCCGGGACAGGGGGCGGAAGCAATCAGCCCCAGCATTTT. Amino acids: CASSAGTGGGSNQPQHF.

This clone appeared once. This chain links TRBV30 with TRBJ2-4; 7 positions match TRBD1. J was trimmed by 6 bases and V by 5 bases; bases with no gene match: 10. Looked up from germline, CDR1 is GTSNPN and CDR2 is SVGIG (reference sequence). The CDR3 consists of 14 residues. DNA for the CDR3: TGTGCCTGGTCGACAGGGTCCCGGGGAAACATTCAGTACTTC. This codes for CAWSTGSRGNIQYF. Filled out from reference TRBV30 and TRBJ2-4, the complete variable domain reads SQTIHQWPATLVQPVGSPLSLECTVEGTSNPNLYWYRQAAGRGLQLLFYSVGIGQISSEVPQNLSASRPQDRQFILSSKKLLLSDSGFYLCAWSTGSRGNIQYFGAGTRLSVL.

The count of this clone is one. V and J are TRBV21-1 and TRBJ2-1; TRBD1 reflects the table's D call only, with no check against the DNA. TRBV21-1 is annotated as a pseudogene. The CDR3 contains 12 residues. CDR3 amino acids: CASSTTGGVKFF. For the CDR3, the DNA is TGTGCCAGCAGCACGACAGGGGGGGTTAAGTTCTTC.

To note about this clone: The sample contains more than one DNA sequence encoding this CDR3. The genes are TRBV6-1 and TRBJ2-3; 7 positions agree with TRBD1. Germline V CDR1 and CDR2: MNHNS, SASEGT. The CDR3 extends over 14 amino acids. J gave up 4 bases and V 1 base, and 2 bases lay outside the gene matches. The CDR3 DNA follows: TGTGCCAGCAGTGAAGGCCAGGGGGCAGATACGCAGTATTTT. The encoded protein is CASSEGQGADTQYF.

The chain is built from TRBV7-2 and TRBJ1-1; D not certain. The CDR3 is 10 amino acids. V lost 3 bases and J lost 7, with 3 bases in between. Looked up from germline, CDR1 is SGHTA and CDR2 is FQGNSA. CDR3 sequence (DNA): TGTGCCAGCAGCTTCCGTGAAGCTTTCTTT. Translation: CASSFREAFF.

V is TRBV4-3 and J is TRBJ2-7; 13 bases fit TRBD2. Germline V lookup: CDR1 LGHNA, CDR2 YSLEER. The CDR3 sequence is 16 residues long. Trimming at V came to 5 bases and at J to 0 bases, leaving 4 bases not matched to a gene. The CDR3 spells CASSWTSGGPSYEQYF. CDR3 nucleotides: TGCGCCAGCAGCTGGACTAGCGGGGGCCCCTCCTACGAGCAGTACTTC.

The V and J genes are TRBV5-4 and TRBJ2-5; D remains ambiguous. The CDR3 length is 13 residues. Trimming shortened V by 4 bases and J by 2 bases, and 9 bases separated the two germline ends. Germline V lookup: CDR1 SGHNT, CDR2 YYREEE (reference sequence). The CDR3 nucleotides are TGTGCCAGCAGCCTGAGACAACAAGAGACCCAGTACTTC. Amino acid sequence: CASSLRQQETQYF.

The chain is built from TRBV29-1 and TRBJ2-3, with TRBD1 matching over 10 bases. This CDR3 is 13 amino acids long. With 6 bases clipped from V and 4 bases from J, the junction kept 4 bases outside the gene matches. Germline V gives CDR1 SQVTM, CDR2 ANQGSEA. DNA for the CDR3: TGCAGCGTGGGACAGGGGAGTGCAGATACGCAGTATTTT. Translating it yields CSVGQGSADTQYF.

The CDR3 nucleotides are TGTGCCTGGACGACAGGGAGTCAGCCCCAGCATTTT. It translates to CAWTTGSQPQHF. The chain recombines TRBV30 with TRBJ1-5, with 7 bases matching TRBD1. Germline V gene sequence: CDR1 GTSNPN, CDR2 SVGIG (reference sequence). V lost 4 bases, J lost 6 bases, and 3 bases stayed unmatched. The CDR3 is 12 amino acids.

There are a few counts of this clone. The chain links TRBV27 to TRBJ1-3, with D possibly TRBD1 on 6 matching bases. CDR1 and CDR2 (germline): MNHEY, SMNVEV (reference sequence). CDR3 size: 14 residues. The ends were cut back, 2 bases at V and 7 bases at J, with 12 bases in the middle. CDR3 in amino acids: CASSLGGAGNTIYF. In DNA form, the CDR3 reads TGTGCCAGCAGTTTAGGGGGGGCGGGGAACACCATATATTTT.

V is TRBV5-4 and J is TRBJ2-5; 10 bases align to TRBD2. Germline lookup yields CDR1 SGHNT and CDR2 YYREEE (reference sequence). Trimming removed 4 bases from V and 6 bases from J; junction bases left unmatched: 15. The CDR3 contains 17 residues. The CDR3 reads CASSPGLAGAIEKTQYF. CDR3 sequence (DNA): TGTGCCAGCAGCCCCGGGCTAGCGGGGGCCATCGAAAAGACCCAGTACTTC.